This passage covers 25 T cell receptor beta chains from one sample sequenced in a study of blood T cell repertoires in COVID-19 (dated by TCRdb to the early 2020s). Preparation of the library involved the immunoSEQ multiplex PCR assay. TCRdb mirrors the immuneACCESS table, restricted to in-frame sequences. Some clones are absent from its copies; in checked studies, under half trace to an unresolved V gene, and the reason for the others is unknown. The table for this sample lists around 220,000 clones; around 87% of them were counted only once. The ten largest clones take up around 6% of the sample. The sequenced sample was PBMCs or T cells enriched from blood (not recorded which). The receptors were sampled from a woman younger than 45 with acute COVID-19.

V is TRBV5-4 and J is TRBJ1-2; the match to TRBD1 covers 7 bases. Trimming removed 4 bases from V and 5 bases from J; junction bases left unmatched: 8. This CDR3 contains 14 residues. The germline V gene has CDR1 SGHNT and CDR2 YYREEE (reference sequence). The CDR3 DNA reads as TGTGCCAGCAGCCGGGACAGCTTAGCTTATGGCTACACCTTC. It translates to CASSRDSLAYGYTF.

V gene TRBV4-1 combines with J gene TRBJ2-1; 8 positions match TRBD2. The CDR3 sequence is 12 residues long. The germline V gene has CDR1 MGHRA and CDR2 YSYEKL. With V trimmed by 2 bases and J by 13 bases, 4 bases remained unmatched. The CDR3, as DNA: TGCGCCAGCAGCCAATCCGGGACTAGACAGTTCTTC. It specifies CASSQSGTRQFF.

A few counts support this clone. The rearrangement joins TRBV19 to TRBJ1-6, with D uncertain. Trimming took off 6 bases at V and 7 bases at J, with 16 bases between the two ends. Germline CDR1 reads LNHDA; CDR2 reads SQIVND (reference sequence). The CDR3 totals 15 residues. CDR3 sequence: CASSPWSGQNSPLHF. Written as DNA, the CDR3 is TGTGCCAGTAGCCCCTGGTCGGGTCAAAATTCACCCCTCCACTTT.

J is TRBJ2-4 and V is TRBV19; 7 positions agree with TRBD2. The CDR3 extends over 15 amino acids. Per germline, CDR1 LNHDA and CDR2 SQIVND (reference sequence). The V gene end was trimmed by 1 base and the J gene end by 2 bases; junction bases not matched to a gene: 2. Here the CDR3 reads CASSIAGGPKNIQYF. In DNA form, the CDR3 reads TGTGCCAGTAGTATAGCGGGAGGACCCAAAAACATTCAGTACTTC.

This rearrangement joins TRBV14 to TRBJ1-6; D gene unclear. Trimming cost V 0 bases and J 7 bases, with 10 bases left between them. CDR1 SGHDN and CDR2 FVKESK come from the germline V gene. The CDR3 consists of 15 residues. As DNA, the CDR3 is TGTGCCAGCAGCCAAGATAGAGGGAGAAATTCACCCCTCCACTTT. Protein: CASSQDRGRNSPLHF.

The V call is TRBV3-1 (or the pseudogene TRBV3-2), the J call TRBJ1-3; 8 bases are shared with TRBD1. Germline V gives CDR1 LGHDT, CDR2 YNNKEL (reference sequence). The length of the CDR3 is 17 residues. Losses at the gene ends were 4 bases for V and 0 bases for J; bases not matched to a gene: 8. This chain's CDR3 is CASSPVTGAFSGNTIYF. CDR3 DNA sequence: TGTGCCAGCAGCCCGGTGACAGGGGCATTCTCTGGAAACACCATATATTTT.

This chain links TRBV5-1 with TRBJ1-1; TRBD1 matches at 12 bases. J was trimmed by 0 bases and V by 1 base; bases with no gene match: 7. The CDR3 extends over 18 amino acids. Germline CDR1 SGHRS, CDR2 YFSETQ. In nucleotides, the CDR3 is TGCGCCAGCAGCTTGAATCAGGGACAGGGGGCCGTGAACACTGAAGCTTTCTTT. This translates into CASSLNQGQGAVNTEAFF.

J is TRBJ1-4 and V is TRBV7-9; possible D gene TRBD1, 5 bases. Germline V gene data show CDR1 as SEHNR and CDR2 as FQNEAQ (reference sequence). The CDR3 extends over 12 amino acids. V shed 5 bases and J shed 8 bases, with 9 bases lying between them. The DNA for the CDR3 is TGTGCCAGCAGCCCCCCAGGGGAAAAACTGTTTTTT. This translates into CASSPPGEKLFF.

The V gene is TRBV6-6, the J gene TRBJ1-5; 8 bases are shared with TRBD1. This CDR3 spans 15 amino acids. The germline gives CDR1 MNHNY, CDR2 SVGAGI (reference sequence). J gave up 7 bases and V 6 bases, and 11 bases lay outside the gene matches. The CDR3 protein is CASSLAQGAFQPQHF. The CDR3 region has the DNA TGTGCCAGCAGCCTCGCGCAGGGGGCTTTCCAGCCCCAGCATTTT.

The CDR3: CASSLAGGLHEQYF. CDR3 coding DNA: TGCGCCAGCAGCTTGGCCGGAGGGCTCCACGAGCAGTACTTC. This chain links TRBV5-1 with TRBJ2-7; a possible D gene is TRBD2 (6 bases). This CDR3 contains 14 residues. Germline V CDR1 and CDR2: SGHRS, YFSETQ. V was trimmed by 0 bases and J by 5 bases, leaving 12 bases between them.

The chain joins TRBV11-2 to TRBJ1-2; D gene unclear. The V and J ends lost 1 base and 8 bases respectively, with 8 bases between them. Per the germline V gene, CDR1 is SGHAT and CDR2 is FQNNGV. CDR3 size: 12 residues. CDR3 sequence: CASSLGPRGYTF. CDR3 coding DNA: TGTGCCAGCAGCTTAGGCCCTCGGGGCTACACCTTC.

The chain carries TRBV27 and TRBJ2-3; 9 bases line up with TRBD1. Germline values: CDR1 MNHEY, CDR2 SMNVEV (reference sequence). The J segment lost 3 bases and the V segment lost 3 bases, leaving 4 bases of the junction unmatched. This CDR3 spans 15 amino acids. CDR3: CASSFQTGGTDTQYF. CDR3 DNA: TGTGCCAGCAGTTTTCAGACAGGGGGAACAGATACGCAGTATTTT.

The CDR3 sequence is CSVELRNTGELFF. The DNA of the CDR3 is TGCAGCGTTGAACTTAGGAACACCGGGGAGCTGTTTTTT. The chain carries TRBV29-1 and TRBJ2-2; D not resolved. This CDR3 is built from 13 residues. The germline gives CDR1 SQVTM, CDR2 ANQGSEA. V shed 2 bases and J shed 1 base, with 5 bases lying between them.

The chain carries TRBV10-2 and TRBJ1-4, with TRBD1 matching over 9 bases. CDR3 length equals 18 residues. The germline V gene has CDR1 WSHSY and CDR2 SAAADI. V shed 5 bases, J shed 0 bases, and the junction held 10 bases outside the gene matches. CDR3 sequence (DNA): TGCGCCAGCAGTCACAGCGGGACAGGGTTTGCAACTAATGAAAAACTGTTTTTT. Protein: CASSHSGTGFATNEKLFF.

The chain has TRBV4-1 and TRBJ2-2, with 8 bases that match TRBD1. CDR1 is MGHRA, CDR2 YSYEKL, per germline. V dropped 4 bases and J dropped 4; count of bases not matched to a gene: 11. The CDR3 loop spans 17 amino acids. The CDR3 loop reads CASSPIFRTGPTGELFF. The CDR3 DNA reads TGCGCCAGCAGCCCAATCTTTCGGACAGGGCCCACCGGGGAGCTGTTTTTT.

The V gene is TRBV29-1, the J gene TRBJ1-2; D unresolved. The V end lost 5 bases, the J end lost 2 bases, and 9 bases lay between the germline ends. Germline V CDR1 and CDR2: SQVTM, ANQGSEA. There are 12 residues in the CDR3. The CDR3 spells CSVWGGNYGYTF. In DNA, the CDR3 is TGCAGCGTTTGGGGAGGCAACTATGGCTACACCTTC.

The chain employs TRBV2 and TRBJ2-5; D is possibly TRBD1 (5 bases). The CDR3 is 13 amino acids. V shed 4 bases and J shed 2 bases, with 8 bases lying between them. Per germline, CDR1 SNHLY and CDR2 FYNNEI. The CDR3 nucleotides are TGTGCCAGCAGTGGGGGCTTTCAAGAGACCCAGTACTTC. It yields the protein CASSGGFQETQYF. The full variable domain, its missing parts supplied by reference TRBV2 and TRBJ2-5, is EPEVTQTPSHQVTQMGQEVILRCVPISNHLYFYWYRQILGQKVEFLVSFYNNEISEKSEIFDDQFSVERPDGSNFTLKIRSTKLEDSAMYFCASSGGFQETQYFGPGTRLLVL.

The chain recombines TRBV6-2 or TRBV6-3 with TRBJ2-7, with D hard to call. Trimming removed 1 base from V and 3 bases from J, with 13 bases in between. CDR1 is MNHEY and CDR2 is SVGEGT in the germline V gene. The length of the CDR3 is 15 residues. CDR3 nucleotide sequence: TGTGCCAGCAGTTACTTGGCAGGTGAATACTACGAGCAGTACTTC. Protein sequence: CASSYLAGEYYEQYF.

This rearrangement joins TRBV7-8 to TRBJ2-7, with D maybe TRBD1 (5 bases). Germline loops: CDR1 SGHVS, CDR2 FQNEAQ. The CDR3 is 15 amino acids. V was cut by 1 base and J by 2 bases, with 12 bases left in between. DNA of the CDR3: TGTGCCAGCAGCTTAGTCGGGCAGGGAACCTACGAGCAGTACTTC. Translating it yields CASSLVGQGTYEQYF.

There are a few counts of this clone. The chain links TRBV28 to TRBJ2-7; D is possibly TRBD1 (5 bases). The V end lost 2 bases, the J end lost 4 bases, and 18 bases lay between the germline ends. This CDR3 is built from 16 residues. The germline CDR1 and CDR2 sequences are MDHEN and SYDVKM. This CDR3 is CASSLRGPTTRYEQYF. CDR3 coding DNA: TGTGCCAGCAGTTTAAGGGGCCCGACCACTCGGTACGAGCAGTACTTC.

The chain is built from TRBV5-1 and TRBJ2-1; 11 bases align to TRBD2. The V and J ends lost 0 bases and 4 bases, in that order; junction bases with no gene match: 9. Germline CDR1 SGHRS, CDR2 YFSETQ. The CDR3 extends over 18 amino acids. The CDR3, as DNA: TGCGCCAGCAGCTTGGGACTAGCGGGAAACTATATTTACAATGAGCAGTTCTTC. Residues: CASSLGLAGNYIYNEQFF.

This chain links TRBV2 with TRBJ1-4; D is perhaps TRBD1 (6 bases). CDR3 length: 13 residues. The V gene lost 10 bases and the J gene lost 0 bases, with 9 bases spanning the gap. Germline V gene sequence: CDR1 SNHLY, CDR2 FYNNEI. CDR3 amino acids: CATHRATNEKLFF. CDR3 in DNA: TGTGCCACACACAGGGCAACTAATGAAAAACTGTTTTTT.

This sequence joins TRBV28 and TRBJ1-1; D remains unclear. This CDR3 comprises 13 residues. Germline assignment: CDR1 MDHEN and CDR2 SYDVKM. The V end lost 3 bases, the J end lost 8 bases, and 13 bases lay between the germline ends. This chain's CDR3 is CASSFSLNSEAFF. CDR3 DNA sequence: TGTGCCAGCAGTTTTTCGCTAAACAGCGAAGCTTTCTTT.

The rearrangement uses TRBV4-1 and TRBJ2-7, with TRBD1 identical over 8 bases. The V gene's germline CDR1 is MGHRA and CDR2 YSYEKL. The V segment lost 5 bases and the J segment 4 bases; nucleotides outside the gene matches: 7. The CDR3 sequence is 14 residues long. CDR3 in amino acids: CASSWRTGTYEQYF. The CDR3 DNA follows: TGCGCCAGCAGCTGGCGGACAGGGACATACGAGCAGTACTTC.

This chain joins TRBV2 and TRBJ1-2; 7 bases align to TRBD1. This CDR3 has 14 amino acids. Trimming cost V 3 bases and J 6 bases; bases outside gene matches: 7. In germline, CDR1 is SNHLY, CDR2 FYNNEI. The CDR3 loop is CASSDTTGADGYTF. For the CDR3, the DNA is TGTGCCAGCAGTGACACAACAGGGGCGGATGGCTACACCTTC.